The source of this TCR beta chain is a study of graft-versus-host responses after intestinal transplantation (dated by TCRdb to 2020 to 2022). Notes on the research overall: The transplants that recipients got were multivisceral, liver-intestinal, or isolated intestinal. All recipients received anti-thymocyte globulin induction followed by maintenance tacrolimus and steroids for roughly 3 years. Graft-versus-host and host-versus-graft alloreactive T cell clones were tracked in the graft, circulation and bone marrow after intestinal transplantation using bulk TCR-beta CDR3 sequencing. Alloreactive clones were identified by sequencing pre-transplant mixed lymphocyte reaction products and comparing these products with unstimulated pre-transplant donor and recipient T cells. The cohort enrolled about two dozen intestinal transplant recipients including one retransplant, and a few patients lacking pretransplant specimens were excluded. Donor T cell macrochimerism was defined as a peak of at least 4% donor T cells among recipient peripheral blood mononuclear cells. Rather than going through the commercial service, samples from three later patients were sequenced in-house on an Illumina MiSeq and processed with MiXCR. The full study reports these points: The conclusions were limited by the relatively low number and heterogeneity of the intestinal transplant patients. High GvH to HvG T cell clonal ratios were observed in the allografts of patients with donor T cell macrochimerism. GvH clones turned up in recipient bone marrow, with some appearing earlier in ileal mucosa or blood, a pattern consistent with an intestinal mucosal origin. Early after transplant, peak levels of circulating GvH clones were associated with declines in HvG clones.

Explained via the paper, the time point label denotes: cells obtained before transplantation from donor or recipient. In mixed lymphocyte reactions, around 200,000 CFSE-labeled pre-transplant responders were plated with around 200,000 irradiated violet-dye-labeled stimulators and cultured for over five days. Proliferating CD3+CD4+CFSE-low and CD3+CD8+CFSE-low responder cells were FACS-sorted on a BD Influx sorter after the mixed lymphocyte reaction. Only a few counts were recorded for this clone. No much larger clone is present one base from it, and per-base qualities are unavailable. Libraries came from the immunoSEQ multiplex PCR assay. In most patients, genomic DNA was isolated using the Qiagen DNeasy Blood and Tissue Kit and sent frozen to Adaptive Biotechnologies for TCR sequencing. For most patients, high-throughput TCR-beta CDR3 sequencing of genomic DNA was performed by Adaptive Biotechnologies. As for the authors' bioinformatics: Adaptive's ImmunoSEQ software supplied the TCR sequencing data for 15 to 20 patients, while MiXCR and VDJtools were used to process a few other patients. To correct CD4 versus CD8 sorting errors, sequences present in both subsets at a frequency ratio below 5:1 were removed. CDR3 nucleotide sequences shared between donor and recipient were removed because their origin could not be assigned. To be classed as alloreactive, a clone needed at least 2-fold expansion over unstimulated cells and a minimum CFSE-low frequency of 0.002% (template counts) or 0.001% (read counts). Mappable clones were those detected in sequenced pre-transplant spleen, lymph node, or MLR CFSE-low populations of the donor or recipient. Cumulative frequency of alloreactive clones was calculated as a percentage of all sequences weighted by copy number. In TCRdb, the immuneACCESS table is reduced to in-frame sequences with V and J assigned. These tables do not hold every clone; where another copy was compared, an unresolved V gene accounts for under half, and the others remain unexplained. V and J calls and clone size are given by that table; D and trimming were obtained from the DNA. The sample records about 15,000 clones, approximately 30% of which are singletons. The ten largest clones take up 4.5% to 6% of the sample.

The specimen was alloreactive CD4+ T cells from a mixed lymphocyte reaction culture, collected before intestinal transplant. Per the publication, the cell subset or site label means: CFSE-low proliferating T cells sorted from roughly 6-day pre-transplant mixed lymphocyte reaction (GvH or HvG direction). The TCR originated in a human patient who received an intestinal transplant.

The CDR3 amino acid sequence is: CASSLGVAGSLYNEQFF. The nucleotide sequence reads TGTGCCAGCAGCTTGGGGGTAGCGGGGTCCCTCTACAATGAGCAGTTCTTC. Recombination connected TRBV5-4 to TRBJ2-1, with 8 middle bases fitting TRBD2. Compared with germline, V lacks 0 bases and J lacks 3 bases; bases without a gene match: 8. Taken from cysteine to phenylalanine, the CDR3 has 17 residues. CDR3 DNA only is kept here, 51 bases in frame from base 1. CDR1 and CDR2 (SGHNT, YYREEE) derive from the germline V gene (reference sequence).